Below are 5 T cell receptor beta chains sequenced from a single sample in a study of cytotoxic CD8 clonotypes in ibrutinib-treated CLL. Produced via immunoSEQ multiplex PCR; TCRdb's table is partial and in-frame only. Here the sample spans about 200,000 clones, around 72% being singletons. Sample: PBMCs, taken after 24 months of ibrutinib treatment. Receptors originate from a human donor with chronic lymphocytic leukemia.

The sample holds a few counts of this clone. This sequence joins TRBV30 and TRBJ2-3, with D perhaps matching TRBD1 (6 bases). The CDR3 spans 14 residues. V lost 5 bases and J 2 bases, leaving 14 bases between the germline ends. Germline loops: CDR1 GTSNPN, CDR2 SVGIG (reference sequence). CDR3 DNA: TGTGCCTGGCATAAACAGGGAAACACAGATACGCAGTATTTT. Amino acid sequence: CAWHKQGNTDTQYF. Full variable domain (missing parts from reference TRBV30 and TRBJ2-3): SQTIHQWPATLVQPVGSPLSLECTVEGTSNPNLYWYRQAAGRGLQLLFYSVGIGQISSEVPQNLSASRPQDRQFILSSKKLLLSDSGFYLCAWHKQGNTDTQYFGPGTRLTVL.

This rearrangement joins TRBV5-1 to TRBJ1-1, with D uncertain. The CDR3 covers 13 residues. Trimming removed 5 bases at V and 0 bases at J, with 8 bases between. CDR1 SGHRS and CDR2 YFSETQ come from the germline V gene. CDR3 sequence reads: CASREDLNTEAFF. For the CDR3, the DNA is TGCGCCAGCAGGGAGGACTTGAACACTGAAGCTTTCTTT.

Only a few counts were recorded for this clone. This CDR3 reads CASSQEPGLPQHF. The DNA for the CDR3 is TGTGCCAGCAGCCAAGAGCCAGGTCTGCCCCAGCATTTT. The chain carries TRBV4-2 and TRBJ1-5; D is undetermined. The V and J ends lost 0 bases and 9 bases respectively, with 9 bases between them. CDR1 is LGHNA and CDR2 is YNFKEQ in the germline V gene. This CDR3 region has 13 residues.

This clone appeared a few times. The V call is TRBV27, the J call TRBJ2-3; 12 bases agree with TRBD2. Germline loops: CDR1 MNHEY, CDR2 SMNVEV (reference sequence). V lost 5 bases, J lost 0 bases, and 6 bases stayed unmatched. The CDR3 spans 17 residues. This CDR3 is CASSLNGLAGSTDTQYF. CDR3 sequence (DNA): TGTGCCAGCAGTCTAAACGGACTAGCGGGAAGCACAGATACGCAGTATTTT.

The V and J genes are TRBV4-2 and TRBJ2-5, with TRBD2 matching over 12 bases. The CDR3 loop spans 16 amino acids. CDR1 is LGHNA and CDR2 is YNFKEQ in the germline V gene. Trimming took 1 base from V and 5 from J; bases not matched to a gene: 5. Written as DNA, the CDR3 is TGTGCCAGCAGCCAAGCAGCTAGCGGGGGGGTGGAGACCCAGTACTTC. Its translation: CASSQAASGGVETQYF.